These 21 T cell receptor beta chains originate from one sample sequenced in a study of T cells in Graves' hyperthyroidism and ophthalmopathy. The source material, RNA transcripts, was used to amplify TCR beta CDR3 regions. TCR CDR3 regions were first amplified by RT-PCR with HTBI primers. TCRdb used MiXCR to reprocess the multiplex PCR reads, holding one entry per CDR3 protein. The table records roughly 500,000 distinct CDR3 sequences, roughly a quarter of them present only once. The sample was blood. Receptors originate from a woman in her 30s with Graves' ophthalmopathy.

This clonotype was seen many times. DNA for the CDR3: TGCGCCAGCAGCTTCGCCGCCCCCTACGAGCAGTACTTC. As protein: CASSFAAPYEQYF. V usage is TRBV5-1 and J usage is TRBJ2-7; D remains ambiguous. Trimming pared 2 bases from V and 2 bases from J, leaving 8 bases between. The V gene's germline CDR1 is SGHRS and CDR2 YFSETQ. The CDR3 sequence is 13 residues long.

This clonotype was seen many times. The rearrangement links TRBV11-2 to TRBJ2-3; a weak D match, TRBD1 (6 bases). Looked up from germline, CDR1 is SGHAT and CDR2 is FQNNGV. The CDR3 covers 13 residues. V gave up 5 bases and J gave up 8 bases, with 14 bases separating them. CDR3 DNA: TGTGCCAGCAGCCTCGATCGAGGGGGTACGCAGTATTTT. Translated, it gives CASSLDRGGTQYF.

This clonotype showed up many times. V gene TRBV20-1 combines with J gene TRBJ2-4, with 8 bases fitting TRBD1. The CDR3 loop spans 15 amino acids. The J segment lost 0 bases and the V segment lost 5 bases, leaving 6 bases of the junction unmatched. Germline CDR1 reads DFQATT; CDR2 reads SNEGSKA (reference sequence). The DNA of the CDR3 is TGCAGTGCTCAGACAGGGGAGCTAGCCAAAAACATTCAGTACTTC. This gives the protein CSAQTGELAKNIQYF.

This clonotype has a count of ten or more. J is TRBJ2-7 and V is TRBV12-3 or TRBV12-4; no clear D. V lost 6 bases and J 0 bases, leaving 12 bases between the germline ends. This CDR3 is built from 14 residues. In DNA form, the CDR3 reads TGTGCCAGCAGGGCTACAGAGAGCTCCTACGAGCAGTACTTC. It encodes CASRATESSYEQYF.

V usage is TRBV6-2 or TRBV6-3 and J usage is TRBJ2-2, with 16 bases matching TRBD2. Germline lookup yields CDR1 MNHEY and CDR2 SVGEGT. The CDR3 has 19 residues. With 6 bases clipped from V and 4 bases from J, the junction kept 11 bases outside the gene matches. This CDR3 reads CASRGYPGLAGGSTGELFF. CDR3 bases: TGTGCCAGCAGAGGATATCCGGGACTAGCGGGGGGGAGCACCGGGGAGCTGTTTTTT.

This clonotype was seen at least ten times. J is TRBJ1-1 and V is TRBV29-1; the D gene is possibly TRBD1 (6 bases). This CDR3 spans 14 amino acids. Germline V CDR1 and CDR2: SQVTM, ANQGSEA. Trimming took 3 bases from V and 0 from J, leaving 11 bases between them. In DNA form, the CDR3 reads TGCAGCGTTGACGGACAGTCCATGAACACTGAAGCTTTCTTT. Translation gives CSVDGQSMNTEAFF.

Written as DNA, the CDR3 is TGCAGCGTTGGATGGGGTAGTGGAAACACCATATATTTT. This encodes CSVGWGSGNTIYF. This chain links TRBV29-1 with TRBJ1-3; D uncertain. From germline, CDR1 is SQVTM and CDR2 ANQGSEA. Deletions cut 4 bases from V and 3 bases from J, with 10 bases between. The CDR3 loop spans 13 amino acids.

This clonotype showed up just a few times. This chain links TRBV6-1 with TRBJ2-7, with no clear D. Germline CDR1 is MNHNS and CDR2 is SASEGT. This CDR3 has 17 residues. V was clipped by 8 bases and J by 0 bases, with 23 bases between them. The CDR3 coding sequence is TGTGCCAGCCTTCCTATCGGAAGGTCCCAAAGCTCCTACGAGCAGTACTTC. Encoded protein: CASLPIGRSQSSYEQYF.

This clonotype occurred many times. At one of its ends the junction is not consistent with the germline gene, which may arise from a read error. The genes are TRBV7-7 and TRBJ2-3; 11 bases align to TRBD2. The CDR3 is 17 amino acids. Germline loops: CDR1 SSHAT, CDR2 FNYEAQ (reference sequence). The CDR3 DNA reads as TGTGCTAGCAGCTTAAGGCAGACTAGCGGGACCGTAGATACGCAGTATTTT. Amino acid sequence: CASSLRQTSGTVDTQYF.

This clonotype was seen at least ten times. The chain joins TRBV6-4 to TRBJ1-1, with D unresolved. The germline gives CDR1 MRHNA, CDR2 SNTAGT. V gave up 0 bases and J gave up 4 bases, with 6 bases separating them. This CDR3 is 13 amino acids long. CDR3 sequence: CASSDSASTEAFF. The CDR3 region has the DNA TGTGCCAGCAGTGACTCTGCTAGCACTGAAGCTTTCTTT.

This clonotype has only one observation. The chain employs TRBV6-1 and TRBJ1-1, with D perhaps TRBD1 (5 bases). The CDR3 covers 14 residues. Germline V gene lookup returns CDR1 MNHNS and CDR2 SASEGT. Between the trimmed V and J ends, which lost 2 bases and 4 bases, there was a span of 11 bases. CDR3 coding DNA: TGTGCCAGCAGTGAACGACAGTCTAGCACTGAAGCTTTCTTT. Its translation: CASSERQSSTEAFF.

On this clonotype: One junction end does not reproduce the germline sequence, and a read error may be involved. V and J are TRBV2 and TRBJ2-7, with TRBD1 as a possible D gene (5 bases). CDR3 length: 12 residues. CDR1 SNHLY and CDR2 FYNNEI come from the germline V gene. The CDR3 DNA is TGTACCAGCAGTGGAGACAGCTACGAGCAGTACTTC. It translates to CTSSGDSYEQYF.

This clonotype was counted ten times or more. This rearrangement joins TRBV28 to TRBJ1-2, with no clear D. Trimming stripped 2 bases from V and 4 bases from J, with 5 bases between. The CDR3 runs 12 residues. The germline V gene encodes CDR1 MDHEN and CDR2 SYDVKM. The CDR3 protein is CASSLRTYGYTF. As DNA, the CDR3 is TGTGCCAGCAGTTTACGAACCTATGGCTACACCTTC.

For the CDR3, the DNA is TGTGCCAGCAGCTTAATTTCCCTAGGGGAGCAGTACTTC. It codes for CASSLISLGEQYF. The chain combines TRBV11-2 with TRBJ2-7; D is ambiguous. CDR1 is SGHAT and CDR2 is FQNNGV in the germline V gene. V was clipped by 2 bases and J by 7 bases, with 12 bases between them. The CDR3 is 13 residues long.

This clonotype was picked up many times. This chain connects TRBV7-9 to TRBJ1-1; the D gene is possibly TRBD1 (5 bases). The V gene lost 5 bases and the J gene lost 4 bases, with 17 bases spanning the gap. The CDR3 totals 15 residues. Germline CDR1 is SEHNR and CDR2 is FQNEAQ (reference sequence). The CDR3 sequence: CASSPGGGIVTEAFF. CDR3 DNA: TGTGCCAGCAGCCCAGGCGGGGGGATTGTCACTGAAGCTTTCTTT.

This clonotype was observed a few times. It may be a read error: a sequence one base away is much more abundant. This chain connects TRBV6-1 to TRBJ1-1; D uncertain. Trimming cost V 4 bases and J 3 bases, with 12 bases left between them. The germline CDR1 and CDR2 sequences are MNHNS and SASEGT. This CDR3 is built from 14 residues. CDR3 sequence: CASSGAEDHTEAFF. The CDR3 DNA reads TGTGCCAGCAGTGGAGCTGAGGACCACACTGAAGCTTTCTTT.

This clonotype occurred many times. This rearrangement joins TRBV2 to TRBJ2-2; D is ambiguous. V was trimmed by 6 bases and J by 7 bases, leaving 6 bases between them. The CDR3 has 11 amino acids. The V gene's germline CDR1 is SNHLY and CDR2 FYNNEI. CDR3 sequence reads: CASRYSGELFF. The CDR3 region has the DNA TGTGCCAGCAGGTACAGCGGGGAGCTGTTTTTT.

This clonotype has more than one count but fewer than ten. The rearrangement uses TRBV18 and TRBJ2-7; the D gene is possibly TRBD1 (5 bases). Deletions cut 3 bases from V and 2 bases from J, with 17 bases between. Germline loops: CDR1 KGHSH, CDR2 LQKENI. The CDR3 totals 16 residues. CDR3 sequence reads: CASSPGTAGLPYEQYF. The CDR3 nucleotides are TGTGCCAGCTCACCTGGAACAGCAGGGCTTCCCTACGAGCAGTACTTC.

The chain uses TRBV12-3 or TRBV12-4 and TRBJ1-1; D unclear. The V gene lost 7 bases and the J gene lost 4 bases, with 16 bases spanning the gap. The length of the CDR3 is 14 residues. CDR3 sequence (DNA): TGTGCCAGCACCTTGGAGCGGGGAAGCACTGAAGCTTTCTTT. It specifies CASTLERGSTEAFF.

There are a few counts of this clonotype. The CDR3 ends on some other residue instead of the conserved phenylalanine or tryptophan, so this is likely a read error. The chain carries TRBV6-1 and TRBJ2-2; D gene unclear. V shed 4 bases and J shed 3 bases, with 12 bases lying between them. The CDR3 has 15 residues. Germline-derived CDR1 and CDR2 are MNHNS and SASEGT. CDR3 region: CASSAVRYHTGELFY. DNA of the CDR3: TGTGCCAGCAGTGCGGTTCGCTACCACACCGGGGAGCTGTTTTAT.

Many counts were recorded for this clonotype. The chain carries TRBV12-3 or TRBV12-4 and TRBJ2-2; the D gene is possibly TRBD2 (6 bases). The CDR3 spans 14 residues. The V end lost 7 bases, the J end lost 0 bases, and 9 bases lay between the germline ends. The CDR3 region is CASTPGANTGELFF. In DNA form, the CDR3 reads TGTGCCAGCACCCCGGGAGCGAACACCGGGGAGCTGTTTTTT.